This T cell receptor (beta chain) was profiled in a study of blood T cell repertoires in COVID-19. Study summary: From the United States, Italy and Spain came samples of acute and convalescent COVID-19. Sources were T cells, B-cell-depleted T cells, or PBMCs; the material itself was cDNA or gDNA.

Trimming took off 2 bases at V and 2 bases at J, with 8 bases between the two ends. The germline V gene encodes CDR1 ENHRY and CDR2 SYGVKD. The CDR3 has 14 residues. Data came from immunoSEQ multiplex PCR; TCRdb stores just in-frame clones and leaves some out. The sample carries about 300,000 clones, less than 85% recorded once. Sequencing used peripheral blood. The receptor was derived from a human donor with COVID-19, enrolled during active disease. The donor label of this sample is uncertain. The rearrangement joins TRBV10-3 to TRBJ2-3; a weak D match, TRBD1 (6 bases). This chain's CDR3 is CAISEDRTTDTQYF. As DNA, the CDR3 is TGTGCCATCAGTGAGGACAGGACCACAGATACGCAGTATTTT.